Presented here are 27 T cell receptor beta chains from one specimen sequenced in a study of T cells in Graves' hyperthyroidism and ophthalmopathy. The source material, RNA transcripts, was used to amplify TCR beta CDR3 regions. The HTBI primer set was used in a first-round RT-PCR of the TCR CDR3. TCRdb fed the multiplex PCR reads into MiXCR, producing one record per CDR3 protein. The data hold over 700,000 distinct CDR3 sequences, with roughly 40% observed a single time. The sequencing input was blood. These receptors came from a man aged 18 to 30 with Graves' hyperthyroidism.

In its sample, this clonotype was seen many times. This sequence joins TRBV12-3 or TRBV12-4 and TRBJ2-7; 10 bases are a match to TRBD2. This CDR3 has 15 residues. Trimming cost V 1 base and J 9 bases; bases outside gene matches: 9. The CDR3 here is CASSLGLAGARGQYF. The CDR3 DNA is TGTGCCAGCAGTTTAGGCCTAGCGGGGGCCAGGGGGCAGTACTTC.

This clonotype has more than one count but fewer than ten. This chain connects TRBV9 to TRBJ1-4; a possible D gene is TRBD1 (6 bases). Germline V gene sequence: CDR1 SGDLS, CDR2 YYNGEE. CDR3 length: 14 amino acids. V lost 3 bases, J lost 5 bases, and 11 bases lay in between. CDR3 residues: CASSGTGLNEKLFF. The CDR3 bases are TGTGCCAGCAGCGGAACAGGGTTGAATGAAAAACTGTTTTTT.

Concerning this clonotype: One end of the junction does not line up with germline, which may come from a read error. This chain joins TRBV10-3 and TRBJ1-4, with D unclear. CDR3 length: 13 amino acids. CDR1 and CDR2 (germline): ENHRY, SYGVKD. The CDR3 DNA reads TGTGCCAGCAGTGGGCCCGTGGGTGAAAAACTGTTTTTT. It specifies CASSGPVGEKLFF.

J is TRBJ1-1 and V is TRBV7-8; D remains ambiguous. The CDR3 has 15 residues. V lost 3 bases and J 3 bases, leaving 14 bases between the germline ends. The germline CDR1 and CDR2 sequences are SGHVS and FQNEAQ. CDR3 DNA sequence: TGTGCCAGCAGCTTGAGTTGGTCTCCCTACACTGAAGCTTTCTTT. This sequence encodes CASSLSWSPYTEAFF.

This clonotype was observed many times. CDR3 bases: TGTGCCAGCAGTTTTCCAGGGAGGAACACTGAAGCTTTCTTT. This codes for CASSFPGRNTEAFF. V gene TRBV12-3 or TRBV12-4 combines with J gene TRBJ1-1; possibly TRBD1 for D (5 bases). V lost 3 bases to trimming and J lost 1 base, with 9 bases between them. CDR3 size: 14 residues.

This clonotype was counted a few times. The J gene is TRBJ2-7, the V gene TRBV12-3 or TRBV12-4; tentative D call: TRBD2 (5 bases). There are 16 residues in the CDR3. V was shortened by 6 bases and J by 0 bases, with 18 bases between the two germline ends. For the CDR3, the DNA is TGTGCCAGCAGCCAAGATATGTCGGGGAGCTCCTACGAGCAGTACTTC. Amino acids: CASSQDMSGSSYEQYF.

This clonotype came up many times. The rearrangement uses TRBV12-3 or TRBV12-4 and TRBJ1-6; D is uncertain. This CDR3 is built from 15 residues. Between the trimmed V and J ends, which lost 3 bases and 8 bases, there was a span of 14 bases. CDR3 residues: CASSLARSGDSPLHF. The CDR3 region has the DNA TGTGCCAGCAGTTTGGCGAGAAGTGGGGATTCACCCCTCCACTTT.

This clonotype was recorded many times. The chain couples TRBV10-3 to TRBJ1-4, with D possibly TRBD1 on 6 matching bases. V lost 10 bases and J 2 bases, leaving 11 bases between the germline ends. Germline V lookup: CDR1 ENHRY, CDR2 SYGVKD. This CDR3 is 13 amino acids long. The CDR3 DNA is TGTGCCACCTGGAGGGGGACTAATGAAAAACTGTTTTTT. Its protein is CATWRGTNEKLFF.

Only a few counts were recorded for this clonotype. The V gene is TRBV14, the J gene TRBJ1-1; D call uncertain. Germline V CDR1 and CDR2: SGHDN, FVKESK. Trimming took off 0 bases at V and 6 bases at J, with 8 bases between the two ends. The CDR3 length is 13 residues. CDR3: CASSQEFNSEAFF. The CDR3 DNA follows: TGTGCCAGCAGCCAAGAATTTAATTCTGAAGCTTTCTTT.

This sequence joins TRBV19 and TRBJ2-2, with 7 bases that match TRBD2. Germline lookup yields CDR1 LNHDA and CDR2 SQIVND (reference sequence). This CDR3 contains 14 residues. The ends lost 6 bases at V and 2 bases at J; junction bases unmatched: 3. CDR3 amino acids: CASRKRGNTGELFF. The CDR3 bases are TGTGCCAGTAGAAAGCGGGGCAACACCGGGGAGCTGTTTTTT.

This clonotype was seen a few times. The V gene is TRBV5-6, the J gene TRBJ1-2; D not resolved. Trimming stripped 4 bases from V and 8 bases from J, with 9 bases between. Germline CDR1 and CDR2: SGHDT and YYEEEE. CDR3 size: 11 residues. CDR3 loop: CASSDIRGYTF. The CDR3 coding sequence is TGTGCCAGCAGCGACATACGCGGCTACACCTTC.

The rearrangement joins TRBV10-3 to TRBJ1-5, with unresolved D. V lost 10 bases, J lost 2 bases, and 12 bases lay in between. Germline loops: CDR1 ENHRY, CDR2 SYGVKD. The CDR3 is 13 residues long. Here the CDR3 reads CATAASGNQPQHF. The CDR3 bases are TGTGCCACCGCCGCCAGCGGCAATCAGCCCCAGCATTTT.

This chain joins TRBV2 and TRBJ2-2; D assignment may be TRBD1 or TRBD2 (5 bases each). V dropped 6 bases and J dropped 3 bases, with 17 bases sitting between them. The CDR3 consists of 16 residues. Germline-derived CDR1 and CDR2 are SNHLY and FYNNEI. CDR3 loop: CASSRYGGSDTGELFF. Written as DNA, the CDR3 is TGTGCCAGCAGCCGTTATGGGGGATCTGACACCGGGGAGCTGTTTTTT. Drawing the rest from reference TRBV2 and TRBJ2-2, the complete variable domain is EPEVTQTPSHQVTQMGQEVILRCVPISNHLYFYWYRQILGQKVEFLVSFYNNEISEKSEIFDDQFSVERPDGSNFTLKIRSTKLEDSAMYFCASSRYGGSDTGELFFGEGSRLTVL.

In this sample, this clonotype turned up a few times. The chain couples TRBV19 to TRBJ1-1; TRBD1 is a possible D gene (5 bases). Trimming pared 3 bases from V and 5 bases from J, leaving 13 bases between. Germline values: CDR1 LNHDA, CDR2 SQIVND (reference sequence). The CDR3 consists of 14 residues. CDR3 nucleotide sequence: TGTGCCAGTAGTATGGGACCCCCGGGAACTGAAGCTTTCTTT. As protein: CASSMGPPGTEAFF.

This clonotype has only a few counts. The chain joins TRBV6-5 to TRBJ1-1, with 8 bases aligning to TRBD1. J was trimmed by 0 bases and V by 5 bases; bases with no gene match: 5. Germline V lookup: CDR1 MNHEY, CDR2 SVGAGI. The CDR3 spans 15 residues. For the CDR3, the DNA is TGTGCCAGCAGTCCCCGGGACAGGATGAACACTGAAGCTTTCTTT. This gives the protein CASSPRDRMNTEAFF.

In its sample, this clonotype was seen once. The chain employs TRBV29-1 and TRBJ2-5, with 9 bases identical to TRBD2. V shed 5 bases and J 3 bases; nucleotides not matched to a gene: 10. This CDR3 is 15 amino acids long. Germline V lookup: CDR1 SQVTM, CDR2 ANQGSEA. The CDR3 region is CSVTTAGGLKETQYF. Here the CDR3 DNA reads TGCAGCGTTACCACCGCGGGGGGGCTAAAAGAGACCCAGTACTTC.

This chain uses TRBV9 with TRBJ2-5; TRBD1 matches 10 bases. The germline CDR1 and CDR2 sequences are SGDLS and YYNGEE. The CDR3 length is 16 residues. J was trimmed by 6 bases and V by 0 bases; bases with no gene match: 8. In nucleotides, the CDR3 is TGTGCCAGCAGCGTAGGAGTAGGACAGGGGGAAAAGACCCAGTACTTC. Translating it yields CASSVGVGQGEKTQYF.

As to this clonotype: Its ends do not fully match the called genes, so a read error is possible. The J gene is TRBJ2-7, the V gene TRBV10-3; no clear D gene. CDR1 and CDR2 from the germline V gene are ENHRY and SYGVKD. There are 15 residues in the CDR3. In nucleotides, the CDR3 is TGTGCCAGCAGTGACTCGCTCCTCGGACGGTACGAGCAGTACTTC. It codes for CASSDSLLGRYEQYF.

This clonotype was detected once. This chain links TRBV5-4 with TRBJ1-4, with a possible D match to TRBD1 (6 bases). The CDR3 sequence is 15 residues long. The germline V gene has CDR1 SGHNT and CDR2 YYREEE (reference sequence). V was shortened by 0 bases and J by 8 bases, with 14 bases between the two germline ends. In nucleotides, the CDR3 is TGTGCCAGCAGCTTGGGGGCAGGGGACGACGAAAAACTGTTTTTT. This encodes CASSLGAGDDEKLFF.

This clonotype was picked up many times. The chain employs TRBV7-8 and TRBJ1-5; possibly TRBD1 for D (6 bases). The V and J ends lost 3 bases and 3 bases respectively, with 12 bases between them. The CDR3 totals 15 residues. CDR1 and CDR2 (germline): SGHVS, FQNEAQ. The CDR3 loop is CASSFRTAINQPQHF. Written as DNA, the CDR3 is TGTGCCAGCAGCTTTCGGACAGCCATCAATCAGCCCCAGCATTTT.

This clonotype was seen ten or more times. The rearrangement joins TRBV9 to TRBJ1-6; D gene uncertain. Germline-derived CDR1 and CDR2 are SGDLS and YYNGEE. CDR3 size: 14 residues. Trimming removed 0 bases from V and 10 bases from J, with 11 bases in between. CDR3 nucleotide sequence: TGTGCCAGCAGCGTAGATCGAGGGCCATCACCCCTCCACTTT. Amino acids: CASSVDRGPSPLHF.

This clonotype has only a few counts. The chain joins TRBV10-3 to TRBJ1-5, with 11 bases fitting TRBD1. The germline CDR1 and CDR2 sequences are ENHRY and SYGVKD. V lost 10 bases, J lost 0 bases, and 5 bases stayed unmatched. There are 15 residues in the CDR3. The CDR3 DNA reads as TGTGCCACCGGGACAGGGGGTTTTAGCAATCAGCCCCAGCATTTT. Translated: CATGTGGFSNQPQHF.

This clonotype was seen a few times. The V call is TRBV5-5, the J call TRBJ1-1, with 7 bases identical to TRBD1. Germline values: CDR1 SGHKS, CDR2 YYEKEE (reference sequence). J lost 1 base, V lost 4 bases, and 4 bases had no gene match. The length of the CDR3 is 14 residues. CDR3 protein: CASSNGTENTEAFF. CDR3 DNA: TGTGCCAGCAGCAACGGGACAGAGAACACTGAAGCTTTCTTT.

At least ten counts were recorded for this clonotype. The rearrangement joins TRBV10-3 to TRBJ2-5; D remains unclear. This CDR3 region has 13 residues. V lost 3 bases and J 5 bases, leaving 10 bases between the germline ends. The germline CDR1 and CDR2 sequences are ENHRY and SYGVKD. The CDR3 nucleotides read TGTGCCATCAGTGATTCGGCCGGGGAGACCCAGTACTTC. Its protein is CAISDSAGETQYF.

As for this clonotype: The final CDR3 position lacks the conserved phenylalanine or tryptophan, pointing to a likely read error. Because the CDR3's place on the DNA is in doubt, the DNA is left out and the CDR3 is given as listed by TCRdb. The J gene is TRBJ1-5, the V gene TRBV11-2. The CDR3 spans 8 amino acids, including both terminal residues. The germline CDR1 and CDR2 sequences are SGHAT and FQNNGV. This CDR3 is CASSSRYV.

In this sample, this clonotype turned up once. This chain uses TRBV19 with TRBJ2-2; 10 bases agree with TRBD1. V dropped 0 bases and J dropped 3; count of bases not matched to a gene: 10. Germline CDR1 is LNHDA and CDR2 is SQIVND (reference sequence). The CDR3 extends over 19 amino acids. CDR3 in DNA: TGTGCCAGTAGTATAGATCGGACAGGGGGGACCGCCTACACCGGGGAGCTGTTTTTT. Protein: CASSIDRTGGTAYTGELFF. Using reference TRBV19 and TRBJ2-2 for the parts outside the CDR3, the full variable domain is DGGITQSPKYLFRKEGQNVTLSCEQNLNHDAMYWYRQDPGQGLRLIYYSQIVNDFQKGDIAEGYSVSREKKESFPLTVTSAQKNPTAFYLCASSIDRTGGTAYTGELFFGEGSRLTVL.

As concerns this clonotype: The CDR3 does not close with the conserved phenylalanine or tryptophan, likely indicating a read error. The chain is built from TRBV29-1 and TRBJ1-1; D not certain. Trimming pared 1 base from V and 3 bases from J, leaving 6 bases between. There are 12 residues in the CDR3. CDR1 SQVTM and CDR2 ANQGSEA come from the germline V gene. The CDR3 region is CSVEGQDTEAFY. The CDR3 DNA reads TGCAGCGTTGAAGGGCAAGACACTGAAGCTTTCTAC.